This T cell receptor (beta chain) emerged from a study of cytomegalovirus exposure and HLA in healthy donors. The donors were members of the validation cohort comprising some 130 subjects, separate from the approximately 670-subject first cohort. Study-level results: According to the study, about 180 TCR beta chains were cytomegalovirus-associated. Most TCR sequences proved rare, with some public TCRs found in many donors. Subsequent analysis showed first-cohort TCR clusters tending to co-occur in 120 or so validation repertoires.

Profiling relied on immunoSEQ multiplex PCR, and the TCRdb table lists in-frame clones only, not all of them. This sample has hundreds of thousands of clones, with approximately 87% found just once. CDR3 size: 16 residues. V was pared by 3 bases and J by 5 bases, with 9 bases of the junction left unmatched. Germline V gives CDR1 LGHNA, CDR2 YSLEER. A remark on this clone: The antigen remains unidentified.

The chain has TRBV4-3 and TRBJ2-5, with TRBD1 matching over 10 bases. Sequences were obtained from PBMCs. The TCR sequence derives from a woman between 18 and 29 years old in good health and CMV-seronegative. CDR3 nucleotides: TGCGCCAGCAGCCACTTCGACAGGGGGCTGCTGGAGACCCAGTACTTC. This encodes CASSHFDRGLLETQYF.